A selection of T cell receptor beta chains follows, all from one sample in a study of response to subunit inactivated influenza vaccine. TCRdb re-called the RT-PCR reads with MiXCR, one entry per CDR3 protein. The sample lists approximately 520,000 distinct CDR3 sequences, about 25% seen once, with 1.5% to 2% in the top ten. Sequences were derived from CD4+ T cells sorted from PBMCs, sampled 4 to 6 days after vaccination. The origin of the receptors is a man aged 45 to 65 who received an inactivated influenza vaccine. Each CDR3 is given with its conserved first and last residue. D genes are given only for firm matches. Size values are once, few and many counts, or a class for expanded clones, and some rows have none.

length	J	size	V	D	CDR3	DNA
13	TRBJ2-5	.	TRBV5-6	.	CASSGVLGETQYF	TGTGCCAGCAGCGGCGTCCTCGGGGAGACCCAGTACTTC
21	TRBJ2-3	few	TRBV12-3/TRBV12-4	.	CASSFFLVWETPSEGADTQYF	TGTGCCAGCAGTTTCTTTTTGGTGTGGGAAACCCCCTCCGAAGGGGCAGATACGCAGTATTTT
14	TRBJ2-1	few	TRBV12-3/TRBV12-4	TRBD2	CASRRLAEHNEQFF	TGTGCCAGCAGGAGACTAGCGGAGCACAATGAGCAGTTCTTC
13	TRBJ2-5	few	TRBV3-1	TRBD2	CASRVAGRETQYF	TGTGCCAGCAGAGTAGCGGGAAGAGAGACCCAGTACTTC
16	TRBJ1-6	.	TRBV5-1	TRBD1	CASSLARGGAGSPLHF	TGCGCCAGCAGCTTGGCCAGAGGGGGCGCGGGTTCACCCCTCCACTTT
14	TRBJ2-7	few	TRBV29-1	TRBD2	CSVEGLAGVGEQYF	TGCAGCGTTGAAGGACTAGCGGGGGTGGGCGAGCAGTACTTC
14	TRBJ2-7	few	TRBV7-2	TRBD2	CASSRLARGGEQYF	TGTGCCAGCAGCCGCTTGGCGCGGGGGGGCGAGCAGTACTTC
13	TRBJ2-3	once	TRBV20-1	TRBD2	CSARSSGTDTQYF	TGCAGTGCTAGGTCTAGCGGGACAGATACGCAGTATTTT
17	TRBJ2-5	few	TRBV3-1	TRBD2	CASSQDWRGAYQETQYF	TGTGCCAGCAGCCAAGATTGGCGGGGGGCTTACCAAGAGACCCAGTACTTC
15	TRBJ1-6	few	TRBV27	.	CASSLWGRGNSPLHF	TGTGCCAGCAGTTTGTGGGGTCGTGGTAATTCACCCCTCCACTTT
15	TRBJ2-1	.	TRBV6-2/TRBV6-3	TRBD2	CASTIGLAGYNEQFF	TGTGCCAGCACCATAGGACTAGCGGGGTACAATGAGCAGTTCTTC
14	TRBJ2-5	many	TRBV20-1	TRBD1	CSAMRAGGRETQYF	TGCAGTGCTATGAGGGCAGGGGGCCGGGAGACCCAGTACTTC
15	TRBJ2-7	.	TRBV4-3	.	CASSQVAGGIGEQYF	TGCGCCAGCAGCCAAGTGGCAGGGGGGATAGGGGAGCAGTACTTC
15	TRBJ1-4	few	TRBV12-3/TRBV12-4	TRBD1	CASSLGGQGWEKLFF	TGTGCCAGCAGCCTAGGGGGACAGGGTTGGGAAAAACTGTTTTTT
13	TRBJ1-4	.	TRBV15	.	CATSRDIGEKLFF	TGTGCCACCAGCAGAGACATAGGTGAAAAACTGTTTTTT
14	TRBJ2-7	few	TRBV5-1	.	CASRNAEGRSEQYF	TGCGCCAGCAGAAATGCGGAGGGCCGGTCCGAGCAGTACTTC
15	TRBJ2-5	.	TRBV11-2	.	CASSLNTRVSETQYF	TGTGCCAGCAGCTTAAACACTAGGGTGTCGGAGACCCAGTACTTC
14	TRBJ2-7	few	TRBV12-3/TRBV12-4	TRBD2	CASSILGGFGEQYF	TGTGCCAGCAGTATCCTCGGGGGGTTTGGGGAGCAGTACTTC
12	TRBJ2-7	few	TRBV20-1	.	CSARDGAYEQYF	TGCAGTGCGCGGGACGGAGCCTACGAGCAGTACTTC
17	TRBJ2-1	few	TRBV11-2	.	CASSLVIGGGQFDEQFF	TGTGCCAGCAGCTTAGTCATAGGGGGTGGTCAATTTGATGAGCAGTTCTTC
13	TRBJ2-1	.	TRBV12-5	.	CASGTRNRHEQFF	TGTGCTAGTGGCACCCGAAACCGCCATGAGCAGTTCTTC
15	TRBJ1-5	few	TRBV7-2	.	CASSLGQSSGQPQHF	TGTGCCAGCAGCCTAGGACAGTCCTCAGGTCAGCCCCAGCATTTT
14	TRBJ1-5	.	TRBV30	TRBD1	CAWSSIQGNQPQHF	TGTGCCTGGAGCTCGATACAGGGGAATCAGCCCCAGCATTTT
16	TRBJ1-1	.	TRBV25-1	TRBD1	CASRETGVDMNTEAFF	TGTGCCAGCAGGGAGACAGGGGTTGACATGAACACTGAAGCTTTCTTT
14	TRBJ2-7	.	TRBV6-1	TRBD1	CASRRPGQGYEQYF	TGTGCCAGCAGACGACCCGGACAGGGCTACGAGCAGTACTTC
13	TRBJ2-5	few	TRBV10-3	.	CAISEGREETQYF	TGTGCCATCAGTGAAGGCAGGGAAGAGACCCAGTACTTC
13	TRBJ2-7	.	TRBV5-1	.	CASSFPGTNEQYF	TGCGCCAGCAGCTTTCCAGGGACGAACGAGCAGTACTTC
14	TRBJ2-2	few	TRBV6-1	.	CASSAQGQLGELFF	TGTGCCAGCAGTGCCCAAGGACAGCTCGGGGAGCTGTTTTTT
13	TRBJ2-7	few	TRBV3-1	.	CASSQVDSYEQYF	TGTGCCAGCAGCCAAGTTGACAGCTACGAGCAGTACTTC
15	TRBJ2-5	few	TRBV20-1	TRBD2	CSARDSGRAEETQYF	TGCAGTGCTAGAGATAGCGGGAGGGCCGAGGAGACCCAGTACTTC
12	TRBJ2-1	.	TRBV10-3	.	CAISEGQNEQFF	TGTGCCATCAGTGAGGGCCAAAATGAGCAGTTCTTC
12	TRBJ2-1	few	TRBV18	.	CASSPGRTEQFF	TGTGCCAGCTCACCAGGGAGGACAGAGCAGTTCTTC
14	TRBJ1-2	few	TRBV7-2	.	CASSFISTDYGYTF	TGTGCCAGCAGCTTTATCAGTACAGACTATGGCTACACCTTC
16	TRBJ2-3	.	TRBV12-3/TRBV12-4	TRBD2	CASSLERGPGADTQYF	TGTGCCAGCAGTCTAGAGCGGGGGCCGGGGGCAGATACGCAGTATTTT
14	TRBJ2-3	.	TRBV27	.	CASKGRYQGDTQYF	TGTGCCAGCAAAGGGCGTTACCAGGGAGATACGCAGTATTTT
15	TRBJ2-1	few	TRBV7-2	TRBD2	CASSSSGPSYNEQFF	TGTGCCAGCAGCTCTAGCGGGCCTTCCTACAATGAGCAGTTCTTC
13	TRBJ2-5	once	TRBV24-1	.	CATSAPMGETQYF	TGTGCCACCAGTGCGCCGATGGGAGAGACCCAGTACTTC
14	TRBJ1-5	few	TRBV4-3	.	CASSGGPNNQPQHF	TGCGCCAGCAGTGGGGGGCCCAACAATCAGCCCCAGCATTTT
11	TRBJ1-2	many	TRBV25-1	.	CASSVGGGYTF	TGTGCCAGCAGTGTGGGGGGTGGCTACACCTTC
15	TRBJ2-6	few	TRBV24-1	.	CATSDPTSGANVLTF	TGTGCCACCAGTGACCCGACCTCTGGGGCCAACGTCCTGACTTTC
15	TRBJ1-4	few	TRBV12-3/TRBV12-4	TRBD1	CASRRQQGGNEKLFF	TGTGCCAGCAGAAGACAACAGGGGGGGAATGAAAAACTGTTTTTT
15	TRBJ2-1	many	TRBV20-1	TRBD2	CSARDFASGADEQFF	TGCAGTGCTAGAGATTTCGCTAGCGGCGCTGATGAGCAGTTCTTC
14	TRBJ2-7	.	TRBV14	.	CASSLKRDRFEQYF	TGTGCCAGCAGCCTTAAGCGGGACAGGTTCGAGCAGTACTTC
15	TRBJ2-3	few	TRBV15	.	CATSTAPASTDTQYF	TGTGCCACCAGTACCGCGCCTGCTAGCACAGATACGCAGTATTTT
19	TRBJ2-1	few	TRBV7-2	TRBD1	CASSLAHGTGAISYNEQFF	TGTGCCAGCAGCTTAGCCCACGGGACAGGGGCTATCTCCTACAATGAGCAGTTCTTC
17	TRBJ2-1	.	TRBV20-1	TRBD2	CSAEARTSGGHVNEQFF	TGCAGTGCTGAAGCCCGGACTAGCGGGGGGCACGTCAATGAGCAGTTCTTC
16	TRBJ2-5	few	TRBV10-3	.	CAIGSWDSNFQETQYF	TGTGCCATCGGATCCTGGGACTCCAATTTCCAAGAGACCCAGTACTTC
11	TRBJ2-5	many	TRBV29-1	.	CSVGAAETQYF	TGCAGCGTTGGGGCCGCAGAGACCCAGTACTTC